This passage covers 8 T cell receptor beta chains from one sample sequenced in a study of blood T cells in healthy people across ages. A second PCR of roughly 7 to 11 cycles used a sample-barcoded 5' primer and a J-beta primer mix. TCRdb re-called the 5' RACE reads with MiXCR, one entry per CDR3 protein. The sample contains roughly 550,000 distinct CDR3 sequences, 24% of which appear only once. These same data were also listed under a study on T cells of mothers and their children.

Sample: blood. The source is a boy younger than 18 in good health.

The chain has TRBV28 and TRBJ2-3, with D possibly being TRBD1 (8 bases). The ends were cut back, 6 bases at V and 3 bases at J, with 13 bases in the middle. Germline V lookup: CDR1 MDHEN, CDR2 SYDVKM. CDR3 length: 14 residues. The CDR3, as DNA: TGTGCCAGCAGCCCACAGGGGGGGACAGATACGCAGTATTTT. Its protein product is CASSPQGGTDTQYF.

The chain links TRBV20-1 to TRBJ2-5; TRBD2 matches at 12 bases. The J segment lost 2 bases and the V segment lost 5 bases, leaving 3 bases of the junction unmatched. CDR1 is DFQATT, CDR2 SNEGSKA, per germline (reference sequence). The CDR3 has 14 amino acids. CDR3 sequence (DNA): TGCAGTGCTCGACTAGCGGGGGAACAAGAGACCCAGTACTTC. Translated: CSARLAGEQETQYF.

Written as DNA, the CDR3 is TGTGCCAGCTCACCTGGACCGAAACAAGAGACCCAGTACTTC. It codes for CASSPGPKQETQYF. V and J are TRBV18 and TRBJ2-5; D uncertain. The CDR3 length is 14 residues. Germline lookup yields CDR1 KGHSH and CDR2 LQKENI. The V gene lost 3 bases and the J gene lost 2 bases, with 10 bases spanning the gap.

For the CDR3, the DNA is TGTGCCAGCAGTTTTGAAGCCGAGCAGTACTTC. Translated: CASSFEAEQYF. This rearrangement joins TRBV12-3 or TRBV12-4 to TRBJ2-7; no firm D call. The CDR3 runs 11 residues. The ends were cut back, 3 bases at V and 6 bases at J, with 6 bases in the middle.

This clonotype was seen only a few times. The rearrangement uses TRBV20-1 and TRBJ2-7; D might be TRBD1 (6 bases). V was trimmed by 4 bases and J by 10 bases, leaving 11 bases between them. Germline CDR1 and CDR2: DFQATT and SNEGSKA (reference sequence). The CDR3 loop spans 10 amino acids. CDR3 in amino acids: CSATGVGQYF. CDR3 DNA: TGCAGTGCTACAGGGGTAGGTCAGTACTTC.

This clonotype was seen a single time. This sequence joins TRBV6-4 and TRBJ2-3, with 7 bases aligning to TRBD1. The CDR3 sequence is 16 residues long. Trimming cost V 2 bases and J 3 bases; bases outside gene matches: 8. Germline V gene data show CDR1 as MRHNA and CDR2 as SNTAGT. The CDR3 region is CASSDKGTALTDTQYF. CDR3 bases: TGTGCCAGCAGTGACAAAGGGACAGCCTTGACAGATACGCAGTATTTT.

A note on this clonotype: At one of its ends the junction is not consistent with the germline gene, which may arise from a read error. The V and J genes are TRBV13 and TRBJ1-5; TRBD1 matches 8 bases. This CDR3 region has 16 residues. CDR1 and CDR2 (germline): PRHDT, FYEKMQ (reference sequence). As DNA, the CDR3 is TGTGCCAGCAGCATAGGGGCGGGGACAGGAGGACAGCCCCAGCATTTT. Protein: CASSIGAGTGGQPQHF.

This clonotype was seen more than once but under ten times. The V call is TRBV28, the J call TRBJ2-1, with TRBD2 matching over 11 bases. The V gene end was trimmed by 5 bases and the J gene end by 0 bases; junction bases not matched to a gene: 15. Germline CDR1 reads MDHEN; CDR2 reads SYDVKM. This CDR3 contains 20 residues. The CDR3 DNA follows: TGTGCCAGCAGTCATCTTAACCTAGCGGGGGGACTCAGCTCCTACAATGAGCAGTTCTTC. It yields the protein CASSHLNLAGGLSSYNEQFF.